This T cell receptor beta chain is drawn from a study of cytomegalovirus exposure and HLA in healthy donors. The trim removed 3 bases at V and 6 bases at J, leaving 5 bases unmatched. Germline V lookup: CDR1 SGHRS, CDR2 YFSETQ. The CDR3 is 14 amino acids. As regards this clone: Its specificity is unknown.

The PCR made use of 60 Vbeta and 13 Jbeta primers. Clones were sequenced by immunoSEQ multiplex PCR, and TCRdb holds only the in-frame ones, with some missing. The data show around 160,000 clones, approximately 70% seen once. Study conclusions and caveats: Later, an analysis found that common viral pathogens appeared to be linked with several of the most significant clusters.

Donors were nominally healthy when sampled, though unrecorded immune exposures were likely. The TCR comes from a young man in good health and CMV-seropositive. The sample was PBMCs. The chain has TRBV5-1 and TRBJ1-1; 10 bases are a match to TRBD1. The CDR3 nucleotides are TGCGCCAGCAGCTATGGACAGGGGGGCGCTGAAGCTTTCTTT. Amino acids: CASSYGQGGAEAFF.